This T cell receptor (beta chain) was captured by sequencing in a study of cytomegalovirus exposure and HLA in healthy donors. Study results and caveats: In vitro data verified a few CMV-associated chains as specific for CMV antigens. A later analysis showed that HLA-associated TCR beta chains had undergone more clonal expansion than equally common others. In presence/absence analyses, roughly uniform sequencing depth across donors was assumed. A later examination showed that TCR association rates differed by HLA locus, with DRB1 most and HLA-C fewest.

Germline CDR1 is SGHDT and CDR2 is YYEEEE. CDR3 length: 15 amino acids. The V end lost 0 bases, the J end lost 5 bases, and 11 bases lay between the germline ends. PCR was performed using 60 Vbeta and 13 Jbeta primers. Data came from immunoSEQ multiplex PCR; TCRdb stores just in-frame clones and leaves some out. Found here are under 200,000 clones, around 68% of them singletons; the top ten hold roughly 2.7%. About this clone itself: The antigen remains unidentified.

The chain joins TRBV5-6 to TRBJ2-2; TRBD1 is a possible D gene (5 bases). The TCR was taken from a woman between 35 and 50 years old in good health and CMV-seropositive. Material for sequencing was PBMCs. DNA for the CDR3: TGTGCCAGCAGCTTGGTAGGGGTTGGGACCGGGGAGCTGTTTTTT. Its translation: CASSLVGVGTGELFF.